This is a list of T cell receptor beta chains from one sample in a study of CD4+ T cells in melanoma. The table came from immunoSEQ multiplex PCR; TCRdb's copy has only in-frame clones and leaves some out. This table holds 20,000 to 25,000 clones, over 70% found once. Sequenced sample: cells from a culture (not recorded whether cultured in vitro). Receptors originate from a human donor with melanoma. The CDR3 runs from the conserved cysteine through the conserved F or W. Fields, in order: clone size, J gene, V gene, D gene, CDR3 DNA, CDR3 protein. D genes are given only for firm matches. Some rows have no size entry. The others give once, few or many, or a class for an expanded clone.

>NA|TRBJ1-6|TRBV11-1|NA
TGTGCCAGCAGCTTTGCCAATTCACCCCTCCACTTT
CASSFANSPLHF
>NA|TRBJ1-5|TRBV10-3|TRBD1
TGTGCCATCAGTGACTCGACAGGGTATCAGCCCCAGCATTTT
CAISDSTGYQPQHF
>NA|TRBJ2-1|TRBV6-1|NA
TGTGCCAGCAGTGAACTAGCGTACAATGAGCAGTTCTTC
CASSELAYNEQFF
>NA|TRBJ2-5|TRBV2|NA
TGTGCCAGCAGTGAAGCTGAGGGCGAGACCCAGTACTTC
CASSEAEGETQYF
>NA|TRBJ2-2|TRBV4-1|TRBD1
TGCGCCAGCAGCCGAGACAGGGGACCCACCGGGGAGCTGTTTTTT
CASSRDRGPTGELFF
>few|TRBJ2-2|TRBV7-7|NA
TGTGCTAGCAGCCGGACGACCGGGAACACCGGGGAGCTGTTTTTT
CASSRTTGNTGELFF
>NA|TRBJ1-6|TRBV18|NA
TGTGCCAGCTCACCAGGGGGGGCAGATTCACCCCTCCACTTT
CASSPGGADSPLHF
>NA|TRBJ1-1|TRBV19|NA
TGTGCCAGTAGGGGGACCCTAACACCCGAAGCTTTCTTT
CASRGTLTPEAFF
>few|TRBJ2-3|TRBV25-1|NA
TGTGCCAGCACGGTGAGAGATACGCAGTATTTT
CASTVRDTQYF
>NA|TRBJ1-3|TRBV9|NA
TGTGCCAGCAGCGGGCAGGCTTCGGGAAACACCATATATTTT
CASSGQASGNTIYF
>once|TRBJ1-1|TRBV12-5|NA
TGTGCTAGTGGTTTGAGCACTCAGGGGACTGAAGCTTTCTTT
CASGLSTQGTEAFF
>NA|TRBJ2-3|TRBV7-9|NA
TGTGCCAGCAGCTTAGACAGGGGCACAGATACGCAGTATTTT
CASSLDRGTDTQYF
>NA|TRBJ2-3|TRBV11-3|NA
TGTGCCAGCAGCTTAGGCCCCTCTACAAGGGGGGCAACAGATACGCAGTATTTT
CASSLGPSTRGATDTQYF
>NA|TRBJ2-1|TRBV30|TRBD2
TGTGCCTGGGGGACTAGCGGGGAGGGGACGAGCTCCTACAATGAGCAGTTCTTC
CAWGTSGEGTSSYNEQFF
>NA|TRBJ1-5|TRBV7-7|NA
TGTGCTAGCAGCTTAGCGAGGGGTCAGCCCCAGCATTTT
CASSLARGQPQHF
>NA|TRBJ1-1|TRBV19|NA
TGTGCCAGTAGTCCCCGGGGGGGAGGTACTGAAGCTTTCTTT
CASSPRGGGTEAFF
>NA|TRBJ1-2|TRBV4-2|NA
TGTGCCAGCAGCCAAGAAGGGACCTACAGTATCAGGGACGGCTACACCTTC
CASSQEGTYSIRDGYTF
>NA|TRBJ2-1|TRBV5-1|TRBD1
TGCGCCAGCAGCGATCAGCCGACAGGGGGCCTGTTCTTC
CASSDQPTGGLFF